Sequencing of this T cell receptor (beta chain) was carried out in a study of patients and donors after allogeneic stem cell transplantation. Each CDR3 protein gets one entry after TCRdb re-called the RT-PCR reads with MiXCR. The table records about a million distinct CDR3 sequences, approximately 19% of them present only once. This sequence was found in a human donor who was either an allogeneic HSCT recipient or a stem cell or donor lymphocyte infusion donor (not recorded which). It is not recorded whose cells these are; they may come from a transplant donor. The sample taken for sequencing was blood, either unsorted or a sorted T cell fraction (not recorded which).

CDR3 sequence (DNA): TGTGCCAGCAGACAGGGAAGCGGAAATTCACCCCTCCACTTT. Translation: CASRQGSGNSPLHF. V usage is TRBV7-2 and J usage is TRBJ1-6; TRBD1 might be the D (6 bases). Trimming removed 6 bases from V and 7 bases from J, with 13 bases in between. The CDR3 covers 14 residues. CDR1 and CDR2 (germline): SGHTA, FQGNSA.